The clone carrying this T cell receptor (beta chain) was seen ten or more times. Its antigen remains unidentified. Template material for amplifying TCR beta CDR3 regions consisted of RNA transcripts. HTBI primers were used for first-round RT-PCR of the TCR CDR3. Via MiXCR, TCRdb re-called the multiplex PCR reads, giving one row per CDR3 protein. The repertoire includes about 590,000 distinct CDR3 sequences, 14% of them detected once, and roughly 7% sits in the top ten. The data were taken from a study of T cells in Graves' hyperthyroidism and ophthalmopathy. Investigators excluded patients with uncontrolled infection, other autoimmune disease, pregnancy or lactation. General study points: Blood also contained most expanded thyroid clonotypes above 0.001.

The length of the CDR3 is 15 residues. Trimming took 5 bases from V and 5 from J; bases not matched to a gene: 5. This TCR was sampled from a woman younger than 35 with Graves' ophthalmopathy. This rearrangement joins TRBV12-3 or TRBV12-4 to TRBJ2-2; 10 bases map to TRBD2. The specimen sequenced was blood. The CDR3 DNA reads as TGTGCCAGCAGTCAAGCGGGAGGGGCGACCGGGGAGCTGTTTTTT. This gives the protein CASSQAGGATGELFF.